Here is one T cell receptor (beta chain) with its context. In its sample, this clonotype was seen a few times. Its antigen remains undetermined. Base-call qualities are not available, and no considerably larger clone is one nucleotide away. The source of the sample is a study of CD8 T cells in ankylosing spondylitis (dated by TCRdb to 2016 to 2017). Turning to the overall study: To find TCR variants linked to disease, the study profiled T cell receptor beta repertoires in ankylosing spondylitis patients and healthy donors. The whole study cohort included over a hundred healthy donors and 25 ankylosing spondylitis patients. Samples of peripheral blood were taken, and for ankylosing spondylitis patients, synovial fluid was collected as well. The research as a whole found: Blood from ankylosing spondylitis patients appeared to be characterized by a TCR beta motif made up of seven or eight highly homologous amino acid variants. In peripheral blood, the disease-linked clones were found at relatively low frequencies and had a CD8+ phenotype. Some motif variants had previously been reported in the synovial fluid and blood of reactive arthritis patients, which suggests shared mechanisms of disease initiation. The disease-linked clones were reported to be significantly enriched in matched synovial fluid samples from ankylosing spondylitis patients.

Synovial fluid samples and blood samples obtained from the same ankylosing spondylitis patients were matched. The listed sequencing device is Illumina HiSeq 2500. TCR beta libraries were prepared by quantitative 5'-RACE with molecular barcodes. The study's own analysis went as follows. Disease-linked TCR variants were identified with a new computational method built on a probabilistic model of VDJ rearrangement. In-frame beta chains were kept once TCRdb had trimmed the public reads at Q25 with fastp and called clones with MiXCR. CDR3 protein sequences are deduplicated, and each keeps its most common genes and DNA. The V and J calls and clone size are TCRdb's, not the authors'. Across this sample there are roughly 130,000 distinct CDR3 sequences, with roughly 8.3% seen only once. Together, the top ten hold under 7.5% of the sample. The CDR3 spans 13 residues, from the cysteine through the phenylalanine. Of all the DNA, just the CDR3 is kept, 39 bases in frame from base 1. V has 7 bases trimmed and J has 2 bases trimmed; junction bases matching no gene number 5. CDR1 SQVTM and CDR2 ANQGSEA are derived from the germline V gene.

The sequencing sample was made of synovial fluid, either unsorted or a sorted T cell fraction (not recorded which). The rearranged chain carries TRBV29-1 and TRBJ1-5, and TRBD1 aligns with 7 junction nucleotides. This sequence was found in a male donor with ankylosing spondylitis. DNA sequence: TGCAGCGCAAAAGGGGGCGGCAATCAGCCCCAGCATTTT. Its translation reads: CSAKGGGNQPQHF.